This T cell receptor beta chain emerged from a study of CD8+CD57+ T cells in acquired aplastic anemia. Study-wide results and caveats: Patients and controls shared over 25 CD8+ CDR3 sequences, which appeared highly expressed in patients and within their immunodominant clones.

This clonotype was seen many times. Its target is not known. After removal of 5 bases from V and 4 bases from J, the junction contained 22 bases not matched to a gene. Germline CDR1 SEHNR, CDR2 FQNEAQ (reference sequence). This CDR3 has 19 amino acids. Researchers used genomic DNA as the template to profile TCR beta VDJ and CDR3. One entry per CDR3 protein, called by TCRdb with MiXCR from the reads. The sample consists of 170,000 or so distinct CDR3 sequences, more than 40% of them appearing once. Flow cytometry had shown expanded CD8+CD57+ cells in the patients chosen for sequencing. Prior therapy had not been administered to any patient at the time of blood sampling.

The sequenced material came from sorted CD4+, CD8+, or CD8+CD57+ T cells (not recorded which) from PBMCs. V usage is TRBV7-9 and J usage is TRBJ1-2; TRBD1 aligns across 7 bases. The TCR sequence derives from a human donor with aplastic anemia. Here the CDR3 reads CASSTRNLRGRFSAYGYTF. The CDR3 bases are TGTGCCAGCAGCACACGAAACCTTAGGGGGCGCTTTAGTGCCTATGGCTACACCTTC.